The T cell receptor (beta chain) under discussion was sequenced for a study of blood T cell repertoires in COVID-19. Looking at the study overall: Collection of acute and convalescent COVID-19 samples took place in the United States, Italy and Spain. PBMCs, B-cell-depleted T cells, or T cells provided the cDNA or gDNA that made up the material.

Authors' analysis steps: How many nucleated cells were present was estimated from reference gene primer amplification. Clones were read by immunoSEQ multiplex PCR, and TCRdb kept only the in-frame ones, dropping some. D and trimming were read from the DNA, whereas the V and J calls and clone size are those reported in that table. The sample has roughly 40,000 clones, 90% to 95% seen once. Germline V lookup: CDR1 SSHAT, CDR2 FNYEAQ (reference sequence). The CDR3 totals 14 residues. V shed 5 bases, J shed 7 bases, and the junction held 7 bases outside the gene matches. The material sequenced was peripheral blood. The receptor was isolated from a human donor in a cohort sampled during active COVID-19. The J gene is TRBJ2-7, the V gene TRBV7-7; 11 positions agree with TRBD1. Written as DNA, the CDR3 is TGTGCCAGCAGCCCCGGACAGGGGGCTGGAGAGCAGTACTTC. Translating gives CASSPGQGAGEQYF.